The rows below give T cell receptor beta chains drawn from one sample of a study of control samples from healthy donors and cancer patients. Method: immunoSEQ multiplex PCR; TCRdb's copy keeps in-frame clones and lacks some. The sample contains hundreds of thousands of clones, approximately 80% of which appear only once. Sequenced sample: PBMCs. The receptors originated from a woman aged 60-75 years with lung cancer. Each CDR3 is given with its conserved first and last residue. The D gene is left open where the match is weak. Only part of the rows carry a size: once, few, many, or a class if the clone is expanded.

cdr3_aa cdr3_nt v_call clone_size j_call d_call
CASSSDRANEQFF TGTGCCAGCAGCTCTGACAGGGCCAATGAGCAGTTCTTC TRBV5-6 once TRBJ2-1 TRBD1
CATSRERGSYNEQFF TGTGCCACCAGCAGAGAGCGGGGCAGCTACAATGAGCAGTTCTTC TRBV15 - TRBJ2-1 -
CASSSLGLAGGRPRF TGTGCCAGCAGTTCGTTGGGCCTTGCAGGCGGGAGGCCACGTTTT TRBV28 - TRBJ2-3 TRBD2
CASSLTGAGNTEAFF TGTGCCAGCAGCTTAACGGGGGCAGGGAACACTGAAGCTTTCTTT TRBV11-2 - TRBJ1-1 -
CASSGGPAKTQYF TGCGCCAGCAGTGGGGGACCCGCTAAGACCCAGTACTTC TRBV10-1 - TRBJ2-5 -
CASSARRAPGQGREKLFF TGTGCCAGCAGTGCCCGGAGGGCTCCGGGACAGGGGCGTGAAAAACTGTTTTTT TRBV6-1 - TRBJ1-4 TRBD1
CSGGEGGIETQYF TGCAGCGGGGGCGAGGGTGGGATAGAGACCCAGTACTTC TRBV29-1 - TRBJ2-5 -
CASSPSSTVAGEQYF TGTGCCAGCTCACCTTCCTCGACCGTAGCGGGCGAGCAGTACTTC TRBV18 - TRBJ2-7 TRBD2
CASTQGEGGTQYF TGTGCCAGCACCCAAGGTGAAGGGGGCACGCAGTATTTT TRBV6-5 - TRBJ2-3 TRBD1
CASSLDRALGQPQHF TGTGCCAGCAGCTTGGATCGGGCTCTTGGTCAGCCCCAGCATTTT TRBV7-2 - TRBJ1-5 -
CSVFLLGYGNTIYF TGCAGCGTTTTCCTTCTAGGGTACGGAAACACCATATATTTT TRBV29-1 - TRBJ1-3 -
CASSLGGRSDTQYF TGTGCCAGCAGCTTGGGGGGTCGGTCAGATACGCAGTATTTT TRBV11-1 - TRBJ2-3 -
CASSPMGGREYEQYF TGTGCCAGCAGCCCGATGGGGGGCAGGGAATACGAGCAGTACTTC TRBV6-5 - TRBJ2-7 -
CASSKPGISSYEQYF TGTGCCAGCAGTAAGCCCGGGATCAGCTCCTACGAGCAGTACTTC TRBV6-5 - TRBJ2-7 -
CASSPGTANSPLHF TGTGCCAGCAGCCCCGGGACAGCCAATTCACCCCTCCACTTT TRBV7-9 - TRBJ1-6 TRBD1
CASSYVRTGELFF TGTGCCAGCAGTTACGTCAGAACCGGGGAGCTGTTTTTT TRBV6-6 once TRBJ2-2 -
CASSLGYETQYF TGTGCCAGCAGCTTAGGCTATGAGACGCAGTATTTT TRBV11-2 - TRBJ2-3 -